Following are 13 T cell receptor beta chains from one sample sequenced in a study of blood T cell repertoires in COVID-19. The table came from immunoSEQ multiplex PCR; TCRdb's copy has only in-frame clones and leaves some out. Of a few hundred thousand clones detected, just under 85% appear once; the ten largest clones hold roughly 10%. The material sequenced was peripheral blood. The origin of the receptors is a man at least 80 years old with acute or convalescent COVID-19.

This clone appeared once. The CDR3 reads CASSQVAGQANTGELFF. CDR3 sequence (DNA): TGCGCCAGCAGCCAAGTTGCGGGACAGGCTAACACCGGGGAGCTGTTTTTT. J is TRBJ2-2 and V is TRBV4-1; the match to TRBD1 covers 8 bases. This CDR3 has 17 residues. V was clipped by 1 base and J by 2 bases; unmatched bases: 6. Germline V gene data show CDR1 as MGHRA and CDR2 as YSYEKL.

The genes are TRBV7-2 and TRBJ2-1; D is perhaps TRBD2 (5 bases). The V gene's germline CDR1 is SGHTA and CDR2 FQGNSA. V was pared by 5 bases and J by 7 bases, with 15 bases between. The CDR3 extends over 14 amino acids. CDR3: CASSDRRRSNEQFF. As DNA, the CDR3 is TGTGCCAGCAGCGATAGACGGAGGAGTAATGAGCAGTTCTTC.

This chain links TRBV11-2 with TRBJ1-2; D unresolved. Trimming left V 3 bases short and J 2 bases short, with 7 bases between. Germline V CDR1 and CDR2: SGHAT, FQNNGV. The CDR3 length is 13 residues. CDR3 in amino acids: CASSLLQNYGYTF. CDR3 sequence (DNA): TGTGCCAGCAGCTTGCTACAGAACTATGGCTACACCTTC.

The rearrangement links TRBV10-3 to TRBJ2-1; D perhaps matches TRBD1 (7 bases). V lost 5 bases and J 1 base, leaving 12 bases between the germline ends. The germline V gene encodes CDR1 ENHRY and CDR2 SYGVKD. The CDR3 runs 15 residues. CDR3 coding DNA: TGTGCCATCAGTCGGGGGACAGTTTCCTACAATGAGCAGTTCTTC. This codes for CAISRGTVSYNEQFF.

The V call is TRBV6-5, the J call TRBJ1-5, with a weak D call TRBD1 (5 bases). Germline CDR1 is MNHEY and CDR2 is SVGAGI. CDR3 length equals 13 residues. Trimming cost V 7 bases and J 4 bases, with 11 bases left between them. The CDR3 DNA follows: TGTGCCAGCAAGGAACAGGCAAATCAGCCCCAGCATTTT. Its protein product is CASKEQANQPQHF.

This chain uses TRBV5-1 with TRBJ1-1; TRBD1 might be the D (5 bases). CDR1 SGHRS and CDR2 YFSETQ come from the germline V gene. This CDR3 contains 14 residues. The V gene lost 0 bases and the J gene lost 1 base, with 7 bases spanning the gap. CDR3 loop: CASSLDQGNTEAFF. The CDR3, as DNA: TGCGCCAGCAGCTTGGATCAGGGGAACACTGAAGCTTTCTTT.

A few counts support this clone. The chain employs TRBV4-2 and TRBJ1-3; D is possibly TRBD1 (6 bases). Germline-derived CDR1 and CDR2 are LGHNA and YNFKEQ. This CDR3 spans 16 amino acids. The germline V and J ends were trimmed by 2 bases and 2 bases, with 13 bases remaining between them. Written as DNA, the CDR3 is TGTGCCAGCAGCCAAACGACAGGAGACGCTGGAAACACCATATATTTT. Protein product: CASSQTTGDAGNTIYF.

CDR3 nucleotides: TGTGCCAGCCTAGGAAGACAGGGGTCTCGCTATGGCTACACCTTC. Its protein product is CASLGRQGSRYGYTF. The chain carries TRBV5-6 and TRBJ1-2, with TRBD1 matching over 8 bases. Trimming removed 7 bases from V and 4 bases from J; junction bases left unmatched: 12. This CDR3 spans 15 amino acids. The V gene's germline CDR1 is SGHDT and CDR2 YYEEEE.

V is TRBV5-5 and J is TRBJ2-5; 8 bases agree with TRBD1. Germline lookup yields CDR1 SGHKS and CDR2 YYEKEE (reference sequence). CDR3 length equals 14 residues. V lost 4 bases and J lost 4; bases outside the gene matches: 6. DNA for the CDR3: TGTGCCAGCAGCCAGGGGGCGCGTTTAGAGACCCAGTACTTC. It translates to CASSQGARLETQYF.

V and J are TRBV7-9 and TRBJ1-2; 12 nucleotides align to TRBD1. After removal of 4 bases from V and 8 bases from J, the junction contained 5 bases not matched to a gene. CDR1 SEHNR and CDR2 FQNEAQ come from the germline V gene (reference sequence). The CDR3 is 14 residues long. The CDR3 here is CASSSQGTGGGYTF. The CDR3, as DNA: TGTGCCAGCAGCTCCCAGGGGACAGGGGGCGGCTACACCTTC.

The chain joins TRBV14 to TRBJ1-6; tentatively, D is TRBD1 (5 bases). The CDR3 length is 14 residues. Germline-derived CDR1 and CDR2 are SGHDN and FVKESK. Deletions cut 4 bases from V and 13 bases from J, with 17 bases between. The CDR3 region has the DNA TGTGCCAGCAGCCGACGTGCGGAGGGGTCTCCCCTCCACTTT. Amino acid sequence: CASSRRAEGSPLHF.

The chain carries TRBV7-2 and TRBJ1-5, with 10 bases that match TRBD1. V shed 1 base and J 5 bases; nucleotides not matched to a gene: 5. The CDR3 is 16 residues long. Germline lookup yields CDR1 SGHTA and CDR2 FQGNSA. CDR3 sequence reads: CASSLGGTGVHQPQHF. CDR3 nucleotide sequence: TGTGCCAGCAGCTTAGGCGGGACAGGGGTTCATCAGCCCCAGCATTTT.

V gene TRBV19 combines with J gene TRBJ1-2; D unresolved. The V end was cut by 2 bases, the J end by 4 bases, with 8 bases between. In germline, CDR1 is LNHDA, CDR2 SQIVND (reference sequence). This CDR3 is 13 amino acids long. CDR3 coding DNA: TGTGCCAGTAGTATACGAGAGTTCTATGGCTACACCTTC. The encoded protein is CASSIREFYGYTF.